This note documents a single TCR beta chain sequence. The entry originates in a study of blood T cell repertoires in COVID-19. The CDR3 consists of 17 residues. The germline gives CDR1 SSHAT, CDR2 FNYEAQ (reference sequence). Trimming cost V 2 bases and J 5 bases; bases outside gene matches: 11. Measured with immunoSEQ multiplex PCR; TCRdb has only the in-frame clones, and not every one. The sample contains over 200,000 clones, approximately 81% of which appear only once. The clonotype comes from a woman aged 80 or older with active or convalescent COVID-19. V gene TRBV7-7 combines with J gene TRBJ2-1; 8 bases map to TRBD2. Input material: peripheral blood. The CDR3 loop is CASSLRVPAGANNEQFF. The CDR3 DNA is TGTGCCAGCAGCTTAAGGGTCCCAGCGGGGGCCAACAATGAGCAGTTCTTC.